The sequence of this TCR beta chain was determined in a study of response to subunit inactivated influenza vaccine. Study-wide points: The authors suggested that every seasonal influenza vaccination recruits few new T cells.

This clonotype was seen more than once but under ten times. Its antigen is currently unknown. Germline lookup yields CDR1 SQVTM and CDR2 ANQGSEA. The V end was cut by 7 bases, the J end by 5 bases, with 9 bases between. The CDR3 has 10 residues. One entry per CDR3 protein, called by TCRdb with MiXCR from the RT-PCR reads. Here the sample spans about 190,000 distinct CDR3 sequences, 13% to 15% being singletons. Source: CD8+ T cells sorted from PBMCs, taken roughly 5 days after vaccination. The rearrangement uses TRBV29-1 and TRBJ2-7; D gene ambiguous. The TCR originated in a man aged 50 or older who received an inactivated influenza vaccine. The CDR3: CSAIADEQYF. Written as DNA, the CDR3 is TGCAGCGCCATAGCAGACGAGCAGTACTTC.